The 16 T cell receptor beta chains in this list originate from one sample, sequenced in a study of cytomegalovirus exposure and HLA in healthy donors (dated by TCRdb to about 2017). Library construction relied on the immunoSEQ multiplex PCR assay. TCRdb mirrors the immuneACCESS table, restricted to in-frame sequences. Some clones are absent from its copies; in checked studies, under half trace to an unresolved V gene, and the reason for the others is unknown. The sample table lists approximately 76,000 clones, approximately 93% of them with a count of one. The ten largest account for 2.5% to 3.5% of the sample. Sequenced material: PBMCs. Source of these receptors: a woman aged 18-29 years in good health and CMV-seropositive.

The sample holds one count of this clone. The chain recombines TRBV2 with TRBJ1-4; maybe TRBD1 (5 bases). The CDR3 has 14 residues. Germline V gene sequence: CDR1 SNHLY, CDR2 FYNNEI. Trimming removed 10 bases at V and 7 bases at J, with 19 bases between. The DNA of the CDR3 is TGTGCCACTTCAAACCCAGGGATCTTTGAAAAACTGTTTTTT. This encodes CATSNPGIFEKLFF.

The chain combines TRBV2 with TRBJ1-5; no clear D gene. CDR3 length: 14 residues. V was clipped by 4 bases and J by 4 bases, with 11 bases between them. The germline V gene has CDR1 SNHLY and CDR2 FYNNEI. CDR3 coding DNA: TGTGCCAGCAGTGCTACCCTGCCAAATCAGCCCCAGCATTTT. Its translation: CASSATLPNQPQHF.

V and J are TRBV5-1 and TRBJ2-7; D is perhaps TRBD2 (7 bases). V was clipped by 4 bases and J by 2 bases, with 22 bases between them. Germline V gene data show CDR1 as SGHRS and CDR2 as YFSETQ. The CDR3 is 17 amino acids. CDR3 in DNA: TGCGCCAGCAGCCTCGGGGAGGGACAATTCCTAGCCTACGAGCAGTACTTC. Its translation: CASSLGEGQFLAYEQYF.

This chain joins TRBV7-9 and TRBJ1-1, with 8 bases identical to TRBD1. Germline V lookup: CDR1 SEHNR, CDR2 FQNEAQ (reference sequence). After removal of 5 bases from V and 10 bases from J, the junction contained 9 bases not matched to a gene. This CDR3 is 13 amino acids long. The CDR3, as DNA: TGTGCCAGCAGCCAAACAGGGGGATGGCTAGCTTTCTTT. Translating gives CASSQTGGWLAFF.

The V call is TRBV4-2, the J call TRBJ2-7, with 8 bases identical to TRBD1. Looked up from germline, CDR1 is LGHNA and CDR2 is YNFKEQ. J was trimmed by 5 bases and V by 0 bases; bases with no gene match: 6. This CDR3 has 15 amino acids. CDR3 in amino acids: CASSQDPGQVDEQYF. The CDR3 DNA is TGTGCCAGCAGCCAAGACCCGGGACAGGTAGACGAGCAGTACTTC.

V and J are TRBV4-3 and TRBJ2-7; 7 bases map to TRBD1. This CDR3 is built from 13 residues. After removal of 2 bases from V and 5 bases from J, the junction contained 3 bases not matched to a gene. In germline, CDR1 is LGHNA, CDR2 YSLEER. The CDR3 reads CASSQLQGDEQYF. CDR3 coding DNA: TGCGCCAGCAGCCAACTCCAGGGGGACGAGCAGTACTTC.

In DNA, the CDR3 is TGTGCCAGCAGCTATTGGGACAGGGGGAGCCACGAGCAGTACTTC. Amino acids: CASSYWDRGSHEQYF. The V call is TRBV7-9, the J call TRBJ2-7, with 11 positions matching TRBD1. Germline CDR1 reads SEHNR; CDR2 reads FQNEAQ (reference sequence). The CDR3 contains 15 residues. Trimming cost V 4 bases and J 5 bases; bases outside gene matches: 7.

This sequence joins TRBV5-5 and TRBJ2-5; TRBD2 matches 11 bases. Trimming at V came to 3 bases and at J to 5 bases, leaving 6 bases not matched to a gene. The CDR3 length is 15 residues. Germline V lookup: CDR1 SGHKS, CDR2 YYEKEE (reference sequence). CDR3 in amino acids: CASSSSGRRGETQYF. DNA for the CDR3: TGTGCCAGCAGCTCTAGCGGGAGGCGGGGGGAGACCCAGTACTTC.

V is TRBV7-3 and J is TRBJ2-3; 8 nucleotides match TRBD2. After removal of 6 bases from V and 2 bases from J, the junction contained 4 bases not matched to a gene. The CDR3 is 14 residues long. In germline, CDR1 is SGHTA, CDR2 FQGTGA. This CDR3 reads CASSSGGATDTQYF. The CDR3 DNA sequence: TGTGCCAGCAGTTCGGGGGGGGCCACAGATACGCAGTATTTT.

The chain employs TRBV7-9 and TRBJ2-7; 7 bases agree with TRBD1. Germline V gene sequence: CDR1 SEHNR, CDR2 FQNEAQ (reference sequence). The CDR3 contains 15 residues. The V segment lost 5 bases and the J segment 3 bases; nucleotides outside the gene matches: 10. CDR3 bases: TGTGCCAGCAGCAAAGCGACAGGGATAATCTACGAGCAGTACTTC. This codes for CASSKATGIIYEQYF.

This chain joins TRBV6-4 and TRBJ2-1; TRBD2 agrees at 12 bases. CDR3 length equals 16 residues. J gave up 8 bases and V 3 bases, and 8 bases lay outside the gene matches. Germline CDR1 reads MRHNA; CDR2 reads SNTAGT. CDR3 in amino acids: CASSEVPSGGVDEQFF. CDR3 DNA sequence: TGTGCCAGCAGTGAGGTGCCTAGCGGGGGGGTGGATGAGCAGTTCTTC.

The J gene is TRBJ2-4, the V gene TRBV4-1; perhaps TRBD1 as D (5 bases). The V gene's germline CDR1 is MGHRA and CDR2 YSYEKL. V was shortened by 1 base and J by 13 bases, with 14 bases between the two germline ends. The CDR3 has 13 amino acids. The CDR3 nucleotides read TGCGCCAGCAGCCAAGGCGCCGTGACAGAACAGTACTTC. Its protein product is CASSQGAVTEQYF.

The chain is built from TRBV7-9 and TRBJ2-5; D is unclear. Germline V CDR1 and CDR2: SEHNR, FQNEAQ (reference sequence). This CDR3 contains 11 residues. Trimming cost V 2 bases and J 5 bases, with 3 bases left between them. CDR3 sequence reads: CASSLLETQYF. Here the CDR3 DNA reads TGTGCCAGCAGCTTACTGGAGACCCAGTACTTC. The full variable domain, with the rest looked up from reference TRBV7-9 and TRBJ2-5, is DTGVSQNPRHKITKRGQNVTFRCDPISEHNRLYWYRQTLGQGPEFLTYFQNEAQLEKSRLLSDRFSAERPKGSFSTLEIQRTEQGDSAMYLCASSLLETQYFGPGTRLLVL.

This chain connects TRBV10-3 to TRBJ1-3; D is ambiguous. The germline CDR1 and CDR2 sequences are ENHRY and SYGVKD. Trimming shortened V by 7 bases and J by 8 bases, and 12 bases separated the two germline ends. The CDR3 sequence is 12 residues long. This CDR3 is CAITHMGDTIYF. CDR3 sequence (DNA): TGTGCCATCACGCACATGGGCGACACCATATATTTT.

The gene calls are TRBV19 and TRBJ2-7; a weak D match, TRBD1 (5 bases). Per germline, CDR1 LNHDA and CDR2 SQIVND (reference sequence). This CDR3 contains 14 residues. V dropped 3 bases and J dropped 0 bases, with 9 bases sitting between them. The CDR3 loop reads CASSIPQGSYEQYF. The CDR3 region has the DNA TGTGCCAGTAGTATCCCGCAGGGCTCCTACGAGCAGTACTTC.

This clone has a single count. The chain carries TRBV28 and TRBJ2-5, with a possible D match to TRBD1 (5 bases). This CDR3 is built from 15 residues. Germline V gene lookup returns CDR1 MDHEN and CDR2 SYDVKM. V was clipped by 8 bases and J by 5 bases, with 21 bases between them. The CDR3 DNA reads as TGTGCCAGCGACGGCACAGGTTATGTTTCCGAGACCCAGTACTTC. Its protein is CASDGTGYVSETQYF. Combining the CDR3 with reference TRBV28 and TRBJ2-5 gives the whole variable domain DVKVTQSSRYLVKRTGEKVFLECVQDMDHENMFWYRQDPGLGLRLIYFSYDVKMKEKGDIPEGYSVSREKKERFSLILESASTNQTSMYLCASDGTGYVSETQYFGPGTRLLVL.